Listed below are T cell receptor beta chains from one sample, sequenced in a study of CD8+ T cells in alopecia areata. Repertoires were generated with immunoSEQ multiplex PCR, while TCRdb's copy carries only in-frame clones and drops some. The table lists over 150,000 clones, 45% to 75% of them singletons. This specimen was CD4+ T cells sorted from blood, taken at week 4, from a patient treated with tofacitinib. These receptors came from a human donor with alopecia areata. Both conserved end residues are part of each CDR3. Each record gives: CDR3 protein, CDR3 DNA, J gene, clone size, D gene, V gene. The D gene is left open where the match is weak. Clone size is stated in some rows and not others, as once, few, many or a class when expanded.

CASSIGTTGNSPLHF	TGTGCCAGTAGTATTGGTACCACGGGGAATTCACCCCTCCACTTT	TRBJ1-6	NA	NA	TRBV19
CSGPFAEKAFF	TGCAGTGGTCCCTTCGCGGAGAAAGCTTTCTTT	TRBJ1-1	once	NA	TRBV20-1
CASSQDPANNQPQHF	TGTGCCAGCAGCCAAGACCCGGCCAACAATCAGCCCCAGCATTTT	TRBJ1-5	NA	NA	TRBV4-2
CASSSLDGLYGYTF	TGTGCCAGCAGCTCACTCGACGGCCTCTATGGCTACACCTTC	TRBJ1-2	few	NA	TRBV7-6
CATSRGFRGASVGTSSYNEQFF	TGTGCCACCAGCAGAGGGTTCCGGGGGGCGAGTGTAGGGACGAGCTCCTACAATGAGCAGTTCTTC	TRBJ2-1	NA	NA	TRBV15
CASRFILAEETQYF	TGCGCCAGCAGGTTTATACTAGCGGAAGAGACCCAGTACTTC	TRBJ2-5	few	TRBD2	TRBV5-1
CSLARRGVNEQFF	TGCAGCCTAGCAAGGAGAGGGGTCAATGAGCAGTTCTTC	TRBJ2-1	NA	NA	TRBV29-1
CASSLGVGQGKAEAFF	TGTGCCAGCAGCTTAGGTGTGGGACAGGGTAAGGCTGAAGCTTTCTTT	TRBJ1-1	NA	TRBD1	TRBV7-9
CASSQVVTTSYEQYF	TGCGCCAGCAGCCAGGTCGTCACTACCTCCTACGAGCAGTACTTC	TRBJ2-7	NA	NA	TRBV4-1
CASSQGGRGSNQPQHF	TGCGCCAGCAGCCAAGGGGGTCGGGGGAGCAATCAGCCCCAGCATTTT	TRBJ1-5	NA	NA	TRBV4-1
CASSRSWRGSYEQYF	TGTGCCAGCAGTCGAAGTTGGAGAGGTTCCTACGAGCAGTACTTC	TRBJ2-7	NA	NA	TRBV6-5
CSVREETGELFF	TGCAGCGTCAGGGAGGAAACCGGGGAGCTGTTTTTT	TRBJ2-2	few	NA	TRBV29-1
CSVYTAETDTQYF	TGCAGCGTTTATACTGCGGAGACAGATACGCAGTATTTT	TRBJ2-3	NA	NA	TRBV29-1
CASSLAGSYGYTF	TGTGCCAGCAGCTTAGCAGGGAGCTATGGCTACACCTTC	TRBJ1-2	few	NA	TRBV7-2
CASKSSTGGPYGYTF	TGTGCCAGCAAGTCATCGACAGGTGGCCCCTATGGCTACACCTTC	TRBJ1-2	NA	NA	TRBV28
CASSHPGTPNTGELFF	TGCGCCAGCAGCCACCCCGGGACTCCGAACACCGGGGAGCTGTTTTTT	TRBJ2-2	few	NA	TRBV4-1
CASSLGLDRGSYGYTF	TGTGCCAGCAGCTTAGGATTGGACAGGGGGTCCTATGGCTACACCTTC	TRBJ1-2	NA	TRBD1	TRBV7-9
CASSQGKSNNEQFF	TGTGCCAGCAGCCAAGGGAAATCCAACAATGAGCAGTTCTTC	TRBJ2-1	NA	NA	TRBV14
CSVSTSGGLTDTQYF	TGCAGCGTTTCGACTAGCGGGGGACTCACAGATACGCAGTATTTT	TRBJ2-3	NA	TRBD2	TRBV29-1
CAWSGGQGYGYTF	TGTGCCTGGAGTGGGGGACAGGGCTATGGCTACACCTTC	TRBJ1-2	NA	TRBD1	TRBV30
CSVGGGAMNTEAFF	TGCAGCGTCGGCGGTGGGGCCATGAACACTGAAGCTTTCTTT	TRBJ1-1	NA	NA	TRBV29-1
CASTRQPVNTEAFF	TGTGCCAGCACCAGGCAGCCCGTTAACACTGAAGCTTTCTTT	TRBJ1-1	once	NA	TRBV2
CASSPTGQGVNYGYTF	TGTGCCAGCAGCCCGACCGGACAGGGGGTTAACTATGGCTACACCTTC	TRBJ1-2	NA	TRBD1	TRBV11-2
CASSLQGANTEAFF	TGCGCCAGCAGCTTACAGGGGGCGAACACTGAAGCTTTCTTT	TRBJ1-1	NA	TRBD1	TRBV5-1
CASSLGGGHLPNQPQHF	TGTGCCAGCAGCTTGGGTGGGGGACACCTACCCAATCAGCCCCAGCATTTT	TRBJ1-5	NA	NA	TRBV5-4
CAISEGTGGAYEQYF	TGTGCCATCAGTGAGGGGACAGGAGGAGCCTACGAGCAGTACTTC	TRBJ2-7	few	TRBD1	TRBV10-3
CASSPHREDTQYF	TGTGCCAGCAGTCCTCACAGGGAAGATACGCAGTATTTT	TRBJ2-3	NA	NA	TRBV28
CSVTRGPDQPQHF	TGCAGCGTTACGCGGGGCCCCGATCAGCCCCAGCATTTT	TRBJ1-5	NA	NA	TRBV29-1
CAWSVPAGSTDTQYF	TGTGCCTGGAGTGTACCGGCGGGGAGTACAGATACGCAGTATTTT	TRBJ2-3	NA	NA	TRBV30
CASSETRDGYTF	TGTGCCAGCAGTGAGACCAGGGATGGCTACACCTTC	TRBJ1-2	NA	NA	TRBV6-1
CSVEQGYLGANYGYTF	TGCAGCGTTGAACAGGGATATTTAGGCGCTAACTATGGCTACACCTTC	TRBJ1-2	NA	NA	TRBV29-1
CSVATGGSSPLHF	TGCAGCGTCGCCACAGGGGGAAGTTCACCCCTCCACTTT	TRBJ1-6	NA	TRBD1	TRBV29-1
CASSSTSSGAYNEQFF	TGCGCCAGCAGCTCCACTAGCAGCGGGGCCTACAATGAGCAGTTCTTC	TRBJ2-1	NA	TRBD2	TRBV5-1
CASSPRTTNTGELFF	TGTGCCAGCTCACCTCGGACAACGAACACCGGGGAGCTGTTTTTT	TRBJ2-2	few	NA	TRBV18
CASSQLSPGGRTDTQYF	TGCGCCAGCAGCCAGCTATCACCGGGGGGCCGCACAGATACGCAGTATTTT	TRBJ2-3	NA	NA	TRBV4-3
CSVVFLGQGLDTQYF	TGCAGCGTTGTTTTTTTGGGACAGGGCCTAGATACGCAGTATTTT	TRBJ2-3	NA	TRBD1	TRBV29-1
CASSTQGGGVGEQYF	TGCGCCAGCAGCACCCAAGGCGGGGGAGTAGGCGAGCAGTACTTC	TRBJ2-7	once	TRBD2	TRBV5-1
CASIPTGTTYGYTF	TGTGCCAGCATCCCAACAGGGACAACCTATGGCTACACCTTC	TRBJ1-2	NA	NA	TRBV7-2
CASSYSALNSPLHF	TGTGCCAGCAGTTACTCGGCCCTTAATTCACCCCTCCACTTT	TRBJ1-6	NA	NA	TRBV6-6
CATGNREVGYTF	TGTGCCACTGGGAACAGGGAGGTTGGCTACACCTTC	TRBJ1-2	NA	NA	TRBV10-3
CASSQRRDRGGDYGYTF	TGCGCCAGCAGCCAACGCCGGGACAGGGGAGGCGACTATGGCTACACCTTC	TRBJ1-2	NA	TRBD1	TRBV4-1
CAWSGRDFYGYTF	TGTGCCTGGAGTGGTAGGGACTTTTATGGCTACACCTTC	TRBJ1-2	NA	NA	TRBV30
CASTGGAAGDTEAFF	TGTGCCAGCACAGGGGGCGCGGCCGGCGACACTGAAGCTTTCTTT	TRBJ1-1	NA	TRBD1	TRBV6-5
CAITSMDRSSSYNEQFF	TGTGCCATCACCTCCATGGACAGGTCGAGCTCCTACAATGAGCAGTTCTTC	TRBJ2-1	few	TRBD1	TRBV10-3
CASSRKTGAFGETQYF	TGTGCCAGCAGCAGGAAGACAGGGGCGTTTGGAGAGACCCAGTACTTC	TRBJ2-5	few	TRBD1	TRBV5-6
CSVAWSPGELFF	TGCAGCGTTGCCTGGTCCCCCGGGGAGCTGTTTTTT	TRBJ2-2	few	NA	TRBV29-1
CAWSGGPLVAKNIQYF	TGTGCCTGGAGTGGGGGCCCCCTCGTAGCCAAAAACATTCAGTACTTC	TRBJ2-4	NA	NA	TRBV30
CASNRNSNQPQHF	TGTGCCAGCAACAGAAATAGCAATCAGCCCCAGCATTTT	TRBJ1-5	few	NA	TRBV2
CASSLRTGNNEQFF	TGTGCCAGCAGCCTTCGGACAGGGAACAATGAGCAGTTCTTC	TRBJ2-1	NA	TRBD1	TRBV7-6
CSGGGGSAPEQFF	TGCAGCGGAGGCGGGGGGTCCGCTCCGGAGCAGTTCTTC	TRBJ2-1	NA	TRBD2	TRBV29-1
CASSPGQGMTYEQYF	TGTGCCAGCTCACCCGGACAGGGCATGACCTACGAGCAGTACTTC	TRBJ2-7	NA	TRBD1	TRBV18
CSVEVTGTATEAFF	TGCAGCGTTGAAGTCACCGGGACAGCCACTGAAGCTTTCTTT	TRBJ1-1	NA	TRBD1	TRBV29-1
CASSGRTVDRGNIQYF	TGTGCCAGCAGCGGACGGACGGTTGATAGGGGAAACATTCAGTACTTC	TRBJ2-4	NA	NA	TRBV5-6
CASSQRLGGRDTEAFF	TGTGCCAGCAGCCAAAGGCTCGGGGGTAGAGACACTGAAGCTTTCTTT	TRBJ1-1	few	NA	TRBV4-2
CSVAQQGAMKTQYF	TGCAGCGTTGCCCAACAAGGAGCCATGAAGACCCAGTACTTC	TRBJ2-5	NA	NA	TRBV29-1
CASSLAKNDRDRFQPQHF	TGCGCCAGCAGCTTGGCCAAAAATGACAGGGACCGATTTCAGCCCCAGCATTTT	TRBJ1-5	NA	TRBD1	TRBV5-1
CASTGKGTDTQYF	TGTGCCAGCACAGGGAAGGGAACAGATACGCAGTATTTT	TRBJ2-3	few	NA	TRBV6-6
CATIRGSGATDTQYF	TGTGCCACCATTAGGGGTAGCGGGGCCACAGATACGCAGTATTTT	TRBJ2-3	NA	TRBD2	TRBV10-3
CASSLAINTDTQYF	TGCGCCAGCAGCTTGGCAATCAACACAGATACGCAGTATTTT	TRBJ2-3	few	NA	TRBV5-1